The clone carrying this T cell receptor beta chain was detected many times. Its antigen is not identified. The record originates from a study of early T cells in non-severe SARS-CoV-2 infection. Whole-study context: It was bulk RNA from unsorted whole blood that was sequenced, and the chains were unpaired.

Researchers tagged individual cDNA molecules with unique molecular identifiers. TCRdb called the 5' RACE reads again in MiXCR, with one record for every CDR3 protein. The sample lists around 77,000 distinct CDR3 sequences, over 4% occurring once. General observations from the study: Private and CD4 specificities were missed by VDJdb matching, skewed to anti-spike CD8.

Germline lookup yields CDR1 SGHNT and CDR2 YYREEE (reference sequence). Trimming pared 5 bases from V and 9 bases from J, leaving 12 bases between. The CDR3 has 12 residues. The receptor was derived from an adult who was a healthcare worker with PCR-confirmed SARS-CoV-2 infection or an uninfected control (not recorded which). The sample in question was whole blood, obtained at baseline. The J gene is TRBJ1-5, the V gene TRBV5-4; D is ambiguous. CDR3 amino acids: CASSSYTGPQHF. For the CDR3, the DNA is TGTGCCAGCAGTTCCTACACCGGGCCCCAGCATTTT.